Listed below are T cell receptor beta chains from one sample, sequenced in a study of cytomegalovirus exposure and HLA in healthy donors. The table came from immunoSEQ multiplex PCR; TCRdb's copy has only in-frame clones and leaves some out. The table lists 100,000 to 150,000 clones. Sequencing was carried out using PBMCs. These receptors were taken from a middle-aged woman in good health and CMV-seronegative. The CDR3 runs from the conserved cysteine through the conserved F or W. The D gene is left open where the match is weak. Rows may omit the clone size; those that give it use once, few, many or a size class.

d_gene,abundance,v_gene,j_gene,CDR3nt,CDR3aa
TRBD1,-,TRBV29-1,TRBJ2-1,TGCAGCTTCGACAGGGATTATGACAATGAGCAGTTCTTC,CSFDRDYDNEQFF
-,-,TRBV6-5,TRBJ1-3,TGTGCCAGCAGTTCCTCAGGGACTCCCGGAAACACCATATATTTT,CASSSSGTPGNTIYF
TRBD1,-,TRBV7-2,TRBJ1-2,TGTGCCAGCAGCTTAGGGGACAGCAATGGCTACACCTTC,CASSLGDSNGYTF
TRBD1,medium-sized,TRBV10-3,TRBJ1-4,TGTGCCATCAGTGAAAGCTCACAGGGGGCAAAACTGTTTTTT,CAISESSQGAKLFF
TRBD2,-,TRBV5-1,TRBJ2-7,TGCGCCAGCAGCTTGGCTCTAGCGGGCCACTCTCCCTACGAGCAGTACTTC,CASSLALAGHSPYEQYF
TRBD1,-,TRBV4-2,TRBJ2-7,TGTGCCAGCAGCCAATCCGGGACAGTTGACACCCACGAGCAGTACTTC,CASSQSGTVDTHEQYF
-,-,TRBV28,TRBJ2-3,TGTGCCTCCTCCGGGGTCGGGGATACGCAGTATTTT,CASSGVGDTQYF
-,-,TRBV10-3,TRBJ2-7,TGTGCCATCAGTCCCGGTACCTCCTACGAGCAGTACTTC,CAISPGTSYEQYF
-,-,TRBV28,TRBJ2-1,TGTGCCAGCAGCCGCCGGGATGAGCAGTTCTTC,CASSRRDEQFF
-,-,TRBV5-1,TRBJ1-5,TGCGCCAGCAGAACCTCAGGGGATAGTAATCAGCCCCAGCATTTT,CASRTSGDSNQPQHF
-,-,TRBV9,TRBJ1-2,TGTGCCAGCAGCCTCTTCGTGGACAGAGAGACTGGCTACACCTTC,CASSLFVDRETGYTF
TRBD2,-,TRBV28,TRBJ2-1,TGTGCCAGCAGTGGCTTAGCGGGGTACAATGAGCAGTTCTTC,CASSGLAGYNEQFF
-,-,TRBV19,TRBJ1-2,TGTGCCAGTAGTATTGGGATCGGAGGCAGCCACCAGCTTGGCTACACCTTC,CASSIGIGGSHQLGYTF
-,-,TRBV19,TRBJ2-4,TGTGCCAGTAGTATAGATCATGCGACCTCCGAAAGGGGCAAAAACATTCAGTACTTC,CASSIDHATSERGKNIQYF
-,-,TRBV18,TRBJ1-5,TGTGCCAGCTCACCAGAGGGTAGCAATCAGCCCCAGCATTTT,CASSPEGSNQPQHF
-,-,TRBV6-4,TRBJ2-2,TGTGCCAGCAGTGCCTACACCGGGGAGCTGTTTTTT,CASSAYTGELFF
-,-,TRBV6-5,TRBJ2-5,TGTGCCAGCACCCTAAACAGGAACCAAGAGACCCAGTACTTC,CASTLNRNQETQYF
TRBD1,-,TRBV7-9,TRBJ1-2,TGTGCCAGCAGCTGGACAGGGACAACGTCGGGCTACACCTTC,CASSWTGTTSGYTF
-,-,TRBV11-3,TRBJ2-1,TGTGCCAGCAGCCTGGGGCGCTCGGGGGTCCTGAGCTCCTACAATGAGCAGTTCTTC,CASSLGRSGVLSSYNEQFF
-,-,TRBV19,TRBJ1-5,TGTGCCAGTAGTACGGGGGGGGGTAGCAATCAGCCCCAGCATTTT,CASSTGGGSNQPQHF
-,-,TRBV7-2,TRBJ1-5,TGTGCCAGCAGCTCTACAGGGAAAATTCAGCCCCAGCATTTT,CASSSTGKIQPQHF
TRBD1,-,TRBV5-8,TRBJ1-4,TGTGCCAGCAGCCAGTGGACAGGGGGAAAGAATGAAAAACTGTTTTTT,CASSQWTGGKNEKLFF
TRBD1,-,TRBV6-5,TRBJ1-1,TGTGCCAGCAGGGGACAGCGGGAAGCTTTCTTT,CASRGQREAFF
-,-,TRBV5-4,TRBJ1-4,TGTGCCAGCAGCCGGGGGGGGAAAAGAACTAATGAAAAACTGTTTTTT,CASSRGGKRTNEKLFF
-,-,TRBV6-1,TRBJ1-5,TGTGCCAGCAGCGCGGGCGGCAATCAGCCCCAGCATTTT,CASSAGGNQPQHF
-,-,TRBV28,TRBJ1-1,TGTGCCAGCACCCCAGCGGGTTCGGGGAACACTGAAGCTTTCTTT,CASTPAGSGNTEAFF
-,-,TRBV25-1,TRBJ1-4,TGTGCCAGTTACATGGAAAAACTGTTTTTT,CASYMEKLFF
-,-,TRBV5-1,TRBJ2-4,TGTGCCTTTAAGGGGGGGCCCAAAAACATTCAGTACTTC,CAFKGGPKNIQYF
TRBD1,-,TRBV4-3,TRBJ1-4,TGCGCCAGTGCGGGGACAGGGGCAGTAACTAATGAAAAACTGTTTTTT,CASAGTGAVTNEKLFF
TRBD1,-,TRBV25-1,TRBJ2-1,TGTGCCAGCAGTTTGACAGGGGGCGCCTACAATGAGCAGTTCTTC,CASSLTGGAYNEQFF
TRBD1,-,TRBV4-3,TRBJ1-4,TGCGCCAGCAGCAGCCGGGACAGGGAAAAACTGTTTTTT,CASSSRDREKLFF
TRBD2,-,TRBV6-5,TRBJ2-5,TGTGCCAGCAGAGGACTAGCGGAAGAGACCCAGTACTTC,CASRGLAEETQYF
TRBD1,-,TRBV5-5,TRBJ1-6,TGTGCCAGCAGCCCGCTCGGGACAGGGAGCACTTCACCCCTCCACTTT,CASSPLGTGSTSPLHF
-,-,TRBV15,TRBJ1-5,TGTGCCACCAGCAGAGGAGAGCGACAGGCGAGCAATCAGCCCCAGCATTTT,CATSRGERQASNQPQHF
TRBD1,-,TRBV28,TRBJ2-5,TGTGCCAGCGGGGCAGGGGGCCGAGAGACCCAGTACTTC,CASGAGGRETQYF
TRBD1,-,TRBV19,TRBJ1-2,TGTGCCAGTAGTACCATCGGACAGGCGGATGGCTACACCTTC,CASSTIGQADGYTF
-,-,TRBV7-2,TRBJ1-2,TGTGCCAGCAGCTCCTACGGCGGTTCAAATGGCTACACCTTC,CASSSYGGSNGYTF
TRBD2,-,TRBV5-4,TRBJ2-2,TGTGCCAGCAGCCGGGACTACGGCACCGGGGAGCTGTTTTTT,CASSRDYGTGELFF
TRBD2,-,TRBV9,TRBJ2-2,TGTGCCAGCAGCTTTGGGACTAGTCTAACCGGGGAGCTGTTTTTT,CASSFGTSLTGELFF
-,-,TRBV29-1,TRBJ1-5,TGCAGCGTTGGCGCTCAAAATCAGCCCCAGCATTTT,CSVGAQNQPQHF
-,-,TRBV19,TRBJ2-5,TGTGCCAGTAGTATAGATCGAGGAGAGCAGTACTTC,CASSIDRGEQYF
TRBD1,-,TRBV14,TRBJ1-2,TGTGCCAGCAGCCAAGATCAGGGACAGGGGATCTATGGCTACACCTTC,CASSQDQGQGIYGYTF
-,-,TRBV5-1,TRBJ1-2,TGCGCCAGCAGCTTTAGCTTTTATGGCTACACCTTC,CASSFSFYGYTF
-,-,TRBV18,TRBJ1-2,TGTGCCAGCTTTCAAGAGGGCGGCGGCTACACCTTC,CASFQEGGGYTF
TRBD1,-,TRBV28,TRBJ1-1,TGTGCCAGCAGTCGACAGGGAAGGGCAAGACCTGAAGCTTTCTTT,CASSRQGRARPEAFF
-,-,TRBV9,TRBJ2-7,TGTGCCAGCAGCGCTGTGGAGGGACCGATGTACGAGCAGTACTTC,CASSAVEGPMYEQYF
TRBD2,-,TRBV7-3,TRBJ2-2,TGTGCCAGCAGCTTACGACCCGGGGGGACCGGGGAGCTGTTTTTT,CASSLRPGGTGELFF
-,-,TRBV7-3,TRBJ1-1,TGTGCCAGCAGCTTCCGGGGGAACACTGAAGCTTTCTTT,CASSFRGNTEAFF
-,-,TRBV7-3,TRBJ2-6,TGTGCCAGCAGCATAACCGGGAACTCTGGGGCCAACGTCCTGACTTTC,CASSITGNSGANVLTF
TRBD1,-,TRBV28,TRBJ1-6,TGTGCCAGCAGTTGGGAGACAGGGGATACCTCACCCCTCCACTTT,CASSWETGDTSPLHF
-,-,TRBV9,TRBJ1-2,TGTGCCAGCAGCCCCCGTGACTGGGGGGATGGCTACACCTTC,CASSPRDWGDGYTF
TRBD1,-,TRBV5-6,TRBJ1-2,TGTGCCAGCAGCAGTAACAGGGGTTCTAACTATGGCTACACCTTC,CASSSNRGSNYGYTF
-,-,TRBV5-1,TRBJ2-3,TGCGCCAGCATCGCTTCCCGGGAAAGCACAGATACGCAGTATTTT,CASIASRESTDTQYF
-,-,TRBV6-6,TRBJ1-2,TGTGCCAGCAGTAATAGGGGTGGCTACACCTTC,CASSNRGGYTF
-,-,TRBV28,TRBJ1-3,TGTGCCAGCACCCCATGGCAGGGACTGACTGGAAACACCATATATTTT,CASTPWQGLTGNTIYF
TRBD1,-,TRBV11-2,TRBJ2-7,TGTGCCAGCAGCCTCCTGATGGGACAGGGATCCTACGAGCAGTACTTC,CASSLLMGQGSYEQYF
TRBD2,-,TRBV7-2,TRBJ2-4,TGTGCCAGCAGCTTAGGGGCTAGCGGGGGGGTAGCCAAAAACATTCAGTACTTC,CASSLGASGGVAKNIQYF
TRBD1,-,TRBV2,TRBJ1-5,TGTGCCAGCAGTGATTCGCAGGGGGCTTGGAGCAATCAGCCCCAGCATTTT,CASSDSQGAWSNQPQHF